This T cell receptor beta chain was sequenced for a study of molecular identifiers for immune sequencing clone quantification. TCRdb called the PCR reads again in MiXCR, with one record for every CDR3 protein. The repertoire includes 7,500 to 10,000 distinct CDR3 sequences, approximately 20% of them detected once, and roughly 1.4% sits in the top ten. Study conclusions and caveats: Clones above 20 RNA copies held over 98% of effector molecules, under 1% in naive cells.

In this sample, this clonotype turned up many times. The target antigen is unknown. V lost 4 bases to trimming and J lost 3 bases; unmatched junction nucleotides: 1. The germline CDR1 and CDR2 sequences are SEHNR and FQNEAQ (reference sequence). This CDR3 spans 15 amino acids. This receptor was obtained from a human donor in good health. Some libraries in this study had Jurkat cell RNA spiked in. J is TRBJ2-7 and V is TRBV7-9; 15 bases fit TRBD2. Sequencing was done on a sample of naive CD8+ T cells from blood, with Jurkat cell RNA spiked in. Subset of the sample: FACS-sorted CD8+CD4-CCR7+CD45RA+ naive T cells. CDR3 amino acids: CASSWGLAGGYEQYF. In nucleotides, the CDR3 is TGTGCCAGCAGCTGGGGACTAGCGGGGGGCTACGAGCAGTACTTC.